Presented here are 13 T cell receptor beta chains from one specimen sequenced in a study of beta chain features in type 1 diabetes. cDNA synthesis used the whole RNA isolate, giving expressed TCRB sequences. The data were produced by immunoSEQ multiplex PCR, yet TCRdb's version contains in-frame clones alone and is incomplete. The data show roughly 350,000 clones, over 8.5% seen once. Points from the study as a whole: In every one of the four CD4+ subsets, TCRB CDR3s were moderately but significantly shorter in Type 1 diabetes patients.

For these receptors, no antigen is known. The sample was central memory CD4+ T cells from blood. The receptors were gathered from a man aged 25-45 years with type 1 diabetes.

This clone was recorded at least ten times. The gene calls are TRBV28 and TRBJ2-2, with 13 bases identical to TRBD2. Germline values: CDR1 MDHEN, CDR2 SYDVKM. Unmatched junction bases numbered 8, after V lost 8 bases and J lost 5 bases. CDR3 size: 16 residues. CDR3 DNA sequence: TGTGCCAGCCAAACCGGGACTAGCGGGAAGACCGGGGAGCTGTTTTTT. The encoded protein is CASQTGTSGKTGELFF. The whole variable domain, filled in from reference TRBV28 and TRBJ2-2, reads DVKVTQSSRYLVKRTGEKVFLECVQDMDHENMFWYRQDPGLGLRLIYFSYDVKMKEKGDIPEGYSVSREKKERFSLILESASTNQTSMYLCASQTGTSGKTGELFFGEGSRLTVL.

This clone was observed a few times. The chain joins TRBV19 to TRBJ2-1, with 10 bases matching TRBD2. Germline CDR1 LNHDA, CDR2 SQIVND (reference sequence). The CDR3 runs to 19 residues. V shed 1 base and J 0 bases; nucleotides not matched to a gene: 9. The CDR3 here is CASSIGGASGGSSYNEQFF. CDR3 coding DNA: TGTGCCAGTAGTATAGGAGGGGCTAGCGGGGGTAGCTCCTACAATGAGCAGTTCTTC.

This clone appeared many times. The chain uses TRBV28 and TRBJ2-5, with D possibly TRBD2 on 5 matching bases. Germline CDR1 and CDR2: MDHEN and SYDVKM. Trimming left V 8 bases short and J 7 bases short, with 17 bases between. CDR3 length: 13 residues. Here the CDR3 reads CASCGQSDGTQYF. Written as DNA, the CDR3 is TGTGCCAGCTGCGGGCAGTCTGATGGGACCCAGTACTTC.

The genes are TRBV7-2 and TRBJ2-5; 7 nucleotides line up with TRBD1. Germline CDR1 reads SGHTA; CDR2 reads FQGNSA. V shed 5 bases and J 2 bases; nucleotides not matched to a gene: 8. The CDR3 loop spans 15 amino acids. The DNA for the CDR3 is TGTGCCAGCAGCCCCAACCAGGGGGTTCAAGAGACCCAGTACTTC. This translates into CASSPNQGVQETQYF.

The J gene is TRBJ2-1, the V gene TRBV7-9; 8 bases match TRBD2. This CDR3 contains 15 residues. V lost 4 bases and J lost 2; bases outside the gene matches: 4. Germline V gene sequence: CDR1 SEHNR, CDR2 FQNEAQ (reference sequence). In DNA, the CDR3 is TGTGCCAGCAGCTCGGGACTAGGCCCCTACAATGAGCAGTTCTTC. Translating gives CASSSGLGPYNEQFF.

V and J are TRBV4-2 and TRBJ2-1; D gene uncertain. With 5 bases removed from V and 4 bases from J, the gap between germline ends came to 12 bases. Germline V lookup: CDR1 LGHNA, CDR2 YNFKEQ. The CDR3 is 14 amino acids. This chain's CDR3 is CASSLSQKYNEQFF. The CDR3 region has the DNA TGTGCCAGCAGCTTGTCCCAAAAGTACAATGAGCAGTTCTTC.

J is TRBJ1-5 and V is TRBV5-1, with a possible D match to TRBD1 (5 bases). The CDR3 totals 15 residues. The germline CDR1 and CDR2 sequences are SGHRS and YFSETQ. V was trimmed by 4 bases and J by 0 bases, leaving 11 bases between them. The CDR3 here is CASSAQGDSNQPQHF. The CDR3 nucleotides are TGCGCCAGCAGCGCGCAAGGGGATAGCAATCAGCCCCAGCATTTT.

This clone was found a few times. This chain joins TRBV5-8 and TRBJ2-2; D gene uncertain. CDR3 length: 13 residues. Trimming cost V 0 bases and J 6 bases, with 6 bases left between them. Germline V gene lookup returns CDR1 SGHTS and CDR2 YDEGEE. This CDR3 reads CASSLGEAGELFF. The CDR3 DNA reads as TGTGCCAGCAGCTTGGGAGAAGCCGGGGAGCTGTTTTTT.

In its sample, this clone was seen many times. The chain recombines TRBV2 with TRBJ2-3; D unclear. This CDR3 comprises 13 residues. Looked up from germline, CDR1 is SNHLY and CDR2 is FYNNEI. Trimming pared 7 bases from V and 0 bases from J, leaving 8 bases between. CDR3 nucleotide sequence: TGTGCCAGCACCCCTGGGAGCACAGATACGCAGTATTTT. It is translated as CASTPGSTDTQYF.

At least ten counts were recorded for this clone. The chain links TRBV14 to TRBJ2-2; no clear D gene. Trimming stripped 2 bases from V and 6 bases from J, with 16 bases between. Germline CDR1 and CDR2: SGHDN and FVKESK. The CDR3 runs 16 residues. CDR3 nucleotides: TGTGCCAGCAGCCAATTGGCTGGCCAGATTGCCGGGGAGCTGTTTTTT. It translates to CASSQLAGQIAGELFF.

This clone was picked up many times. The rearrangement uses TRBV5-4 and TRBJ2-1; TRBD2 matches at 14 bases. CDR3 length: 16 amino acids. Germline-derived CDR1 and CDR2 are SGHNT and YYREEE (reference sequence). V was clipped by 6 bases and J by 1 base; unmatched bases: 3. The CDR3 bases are TGTGCCAGCACGGGACTAGCGGGAGTTTCCTACAATGAGCAGTTCTTC. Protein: CASTGLAGVSYNEQFF.

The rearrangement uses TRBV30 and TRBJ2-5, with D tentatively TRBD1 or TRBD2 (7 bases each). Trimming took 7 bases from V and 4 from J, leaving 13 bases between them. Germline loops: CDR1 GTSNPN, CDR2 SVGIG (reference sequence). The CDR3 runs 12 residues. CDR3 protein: CASGGAGETQYF. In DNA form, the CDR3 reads TGTGCCTCAGGGGGGGCGGGAGAGACCCAGTACTTC.

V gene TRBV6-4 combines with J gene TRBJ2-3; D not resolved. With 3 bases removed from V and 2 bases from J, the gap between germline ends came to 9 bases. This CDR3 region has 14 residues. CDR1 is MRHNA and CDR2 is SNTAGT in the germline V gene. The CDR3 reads CASSEYRDTDTQYF. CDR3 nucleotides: TGTGCCAGCAGTGAGTACAGAGACACAGATACGCAGTATTTT.